Listed here is a single T cell receptor beta chain. Antigen specificity is unknown. This sample is part of a study of OX40 agonist ivuxolimab in advanced cancers. About the study: Ivuxolimab was administered intravenously to patients at 0.01 to 10 mg/kg every 2 weeks. Study-wide findings and caveats: Averaged across samples, CD8+ T cells carried more expanded clones than CD4+ did. In the 0.1-3.0 mg/kg groups, partial responders showed among the lowest expansion. Low normalized T-cell clonal expansion was also seen in some nonresponders.

The data were produced by immunoSEQ multiplex PCR, yet TCRdb's version contains in-frame clones alone and is incomplete. The table lists 30,000 to 45,000 clones, 60% to 85% of them singletons. CDR3 size: 16 residues. The junction had 9 bases not matched to a gene; V was cut back by 6 bases and J by 2 bases. Germline loops: CDR1 SNHLY, CDR2 FYNNEI. The origin of this receptor is an adult with an advanced solid tumor such as melanoma, head and neck, liver or kidney cancer. Here the sequenced sample was CD4+ or CD8+ T cells sorted from blood, taken in a trial of the OX40 agonist ivuxolimab. This rearrangement joins TRBV2 to TRBJ1-5; 8 bases map to TRBD1. The CDR3 reads CASSYTLGQGNQPQHF. CDR3 sequence (DNA): TGTGCCAGCAGCTATACGCTGGGACAGGGCAATCAGCCCCAGCATTTT.